The sequence of this T cell receptor (beta chain) was determined in a study of PD-L1 blockade in urothelial cancer. In germline, CDR1 is SGDLS, CDR2 YYNGEE. V was pared by 4 bases and J by 10 bases, with 20 bases between. This CDR3 has 14 amino acids. This table comes from immunoSEQ multiplex PCR, and its TCRdb copy is limited to in-frame clones, with some not included. The repertoire holds about 45,000 clones, with approximately 88% as singletons. This sequence was found in a man aged 80 or over with urothelial cancer. Source: PBMCs, taken around atezolizumab (anti-PD-L1) treatment. The chain employs TRBV9 and TRBJ1-1; D gene uncertain. CDR3 sequence reads: CASSPSYGRGLAFF. CDR3 sequence (DNA): TGTGCCAGCAGCCCGAGCTACGGGCGGGGTCTAGCTTTCTTT.